This T cell receptor (beta chain) was documented in a study of blood T cell repertoires in COVID-19. In the study overall: Acute-phase and convalescent COVID-19 samples originated in the United States, Italy and Spain. Sources were T cells, B-cell-depleted T cells, or PBMCs; the material itself was cDNA or gDNA.

Authors' processing steps: Reference gene primer amplification gave estimated nucleated cell counts. Generated by immunoSEQ multiplex PCR, the TCRdb table keeps only in-frame clones and is missing some. V, J and clone size reflect that table, while D and trimming were determined from the DNA. The sample holds approximately 150,000 clones, 85% to 90% seen once. Germline V gene sequence: CDR1 MDHEN, CDR2 SYDVKM. This CDR3 spans 14 amino acids. V shed 5 bases and J shed 4 bases, with 15 bases lying between them. Seattle participants joined during active infection and were tracked over time. The chain carries TRBV28 and TRBJ2-7, with D possibly being TRBD2 (5 bases). Sample: peripheral blood. The sequence derives from a woman older than 75 with COVID-19, enrolled during active disease. This CDR3 is CASSPHSGGYEQYF. CDR3 nucleotides: TGTGCCAGCAGTCCGCACTCCGGCGGGTACGAGCAGTACTTC.